The 23 T cell receptor beta chains presented below share a single source sample, sequenced in a study of T cell repertoires in cytomegalovirus infection. Their target antigens are unknown. TCRdb independently ran MiXCR on the reads; one entry per CDR3 protein. Of under 850,000 distinct CDR3 sequences listed, around 30% are singletons. The sample in question was cultured PBMCs, obtained from culture after CMV antigen stimulation. Receptors were obtained from a human donor in good health (CMV status not recorded). Some clones in this sample may be carry-over from other donors' samples.

The chain couples TRBV15 to TRBJ2-1; perhaps TRBD2 as D (6 bases). CDR1 is LNHNV and CDR2 is YYDKDF in the germline V gene (reference sequence). V was cut by 1 base and J by 8 bases, with 15 bases left in between. The CDR3 runs to 15 residues. The CDR3 here is CATSRGLGSSDEQFF. In nucleotides, the CDR3 is TGTGCCACCAGCAGAGGACTAGGTTCGTCAGATGAGCAGTTCTTC. Combining the CDR3 with reference TRBV15 and TRBJ2-1 gives the whole variable domain DAMVIQNPRYQVTQFGKPVTLSCSQTLNHNVMYWYQQKSSQAPKLLFHYYDKDFNNEADTPDNFQSRRPNTSFCFLDIRSPGLGDTAMYLCATSRGLGSSDEQFFGPGTRLTVL.

The V and J genes are TRBV12-3 or TRBV12-4 and TRBJ1-1; possible D gene TRBD1, 5 bases. V lost 6 bases and J 8 bases, leaving 13 bases between the germline ends. There are 12 residues in the CDR3. CDR3 sequence (DNA): TGTGCCAGCAGCACGGGACGGGGAGAAGCTTTCTTT. Its translation: CASSTGRGEAFF.

The rearrangement links TRBV2 to TRBJ1-1; D is unclear. This CDR3 has 12 residues. The V and J ends lost 2 bases and 5 bases respectively, with 6 bases between them. Germline CDR1 reads SNHLY; CDR2 reads FYNNEI. The CDR3 nucleotides are TGTGCCAGCAGTGAAACGTGGACTGAAGCTTTCTTT. Translating it yields CASSETWTEAFF.

The J gene is TRBJ1-5, the V gene TRBV4-1; 8 bases are shared with TRBD1. Germline-derived CDR1 and CDR2 are MGHRA and YSYEKL. The CDR3 runs to 16 residues. V dropped 1 base and J dropped 7; count of bases not matched to a gene: 9. The CDR3 spells CASSQGPGTGWQPQHF. DNA for the CDR3: TGCGCCAGCAGCCAAGGACCTGGGACAGGTTGGCAGCCCCAGCATTTT.

The CDR3 DNA reads TGCAGTGCTAGAAAGGCTAGCGGGAGCAATGAGCAGTTCTTC. It yields the protein CSARKASGSNEQFF. V is TRBV20-1 and J is TRBJ2-1; 10 bases match TRBD2. Germline V gene sequence: CDR1 DFQATT, CDR2 SNEGSKA (reference sequence). This CDR3 has 14 residues. The trim removed 2 bases at V and 6 bases at J, leaving 4 bases unmatched.

This chain uses TRBV28 with TRBJ1-5, with D unresolved. This CDR3 is 15 amino acids long. With 4 bases removed from V and 2 bases from J, the gap between germline ends came to 12 bases. Germline-derived CDR1 and CDR2 are MDHEN and SYDVKM. CDR3 bases: TGTGCCAGCAGTTACCTCGGGTCTCGCAATCAGCCCCAGCATTTT. It translates to CASSYLGSRNQPQHF. The complete variable domain, with remaining parts taken from reference TRBV28 and TRBJ1-5, reads DVKVTQSSRYLVKRTGEKVFLECVQDMDHENMFWYRQDPGLGLRLIYFSYDVKMKEKGDIPEGYSVSREKKERFSLILESASTNQTSMYLCASSYLGSRNQPQHFGDGTRLSIL.

This clonotype was observed a handful of times. The CDR3 loop is CASSSRDSRETQYF. The CDR3 DNA follows: TGTGCCAGCAGCTCCCGGGACTCGAGGGAGACCCAGTACTTC. The chain couples TRBV5-4 to TRBJ2-5, with a tentative D call TRBD2 (6 bases). Germline CDR1 SGHNT, CDR2 YYREEE (reference sequence). V was cut by 3 bases and J by 5 bases, with 14 bases left in between. There are 14 residues in the CDR3.

This clonotype turned up a few times. The CDR3 loop reads CASSQLKRGGYTF. CDR3 DNA: TGCGCCAGCAGCCAACTTAAGAGAGGTGGCTACACCTTC. The chain has TRBV4-3 and TRBJ1-2; D is unresolved. Trimming pared 2 bases from V and 7 bases from J, leaving 11 bases between. This CDR3 spans 13 amino acids. CDR1 is LGHNA and CDR2 is YSLEER in the germline V gene.

The chain carries TRBV7-9 and TRBJ2-3; no definite D call. V was trimmed by 7 bases and J by 2 bases, leaving 10 bases between them. CDR3 length equals 13 residues. CDR1 is SEHNR, CDR2 FQNEAQ, per germline (reference sequence). CDR3 in amino acids: CASKKGPTDTQYF. The CDR3 DNA is TGTGCCAGCAAAAAAGGGCCCACAGATACGCAGTATTTT.

This CDR3 reads CSAREDTVNTEAFF. CDR3 DNA sequence: TGCAGTGCTAGAGAGGACACCGTGAACACTGAAGCTTTCTTT. This rearrangement joins TRBV20-1 to TRBJ1-1, with D possibly TRBD1 on 5 matching bases. V lost 0 bases, J lost 0 bases, and 8 bases lay in between. CDR1 and CDR2 (germline): DFQATT, SNEGSKA (reference sequence). The CDR3 consists of 14 residues.

The gene calls are TRBV12-3 or TRBV12-4 and TRBJ2-1, with TRBD2 matching 7 bases. The CDR3 loop spans 16 amino acids. The junction had 11 bases not matched to a gene; V was cut back by 6 bases and J by 3 bases. The CDR3 sequence is CASSPRGSGVYNEQFF. For the CDR3, the DNA is TGTGCCAGCAGCCCGCGGGGGAGCGGGGTCTACAATGAGCAGTTCTTC.

This clonotype showed up just a few times. The chain uses TRBV10-3 and TRBJ2-7; D is possibly TRBD1 (6 bases). V was pared by 2 bases and J by 0 bases, with 11 bases between. The CDR3 has 15 amino acids. Germline V gene data show CDR1 as ENHRY and CDR2 as SYGVKD. This CDR3 reads CAISEGDIVSYEQYF. In DNA form, the CDR3 reads TGTGCCATCAGTGAGGGGGACATAGTCTCCTACGAGCAGTACTTC.

This clonotype has only a few counts. The V call is TRBV7-2, the J call TRBJ1-5; D is possibly TRBD1 (5 bases). Germline-derived CDR1 and CDR2 are SGHTA and FQGNSA. Deletions cut 5 bases from V and 3 bases from J, with 14 bases between. The CDR3 totals 15 residues. CDR3: CASSPTGGTNQPQHF. The CDR3 DNA is TGTGCCAGCAGCCCCACAGGAGGGACCAATCAGCCCCAGCATTTT.

This clonotype was counted only a few times. This chain joins TRBV5-1 and TRBJ2-3; D might be TRBD2 (6 bases). The CDR3 consists of 15 residues. The ends were cut back, 0 bases at V and 3 bases at J, with 11 bases in the middle. Germline lookup yields CDR1 SGHRS and CDR2 YFSETQ. In nucleotides, the CDR3 is TGCGCCAGCAGCTTGGATGGGACTCGAACAGATACGCAGTATTTT. It yields the protein CASSLDGTRTDTQYF.

This clonotype was seen more than once but under ten times. CDR3 region: CATTLGGQNTGELFF. CDR3 in DNA: TGTGCCACCACCCTGGGGGGCCAGAACACCGGGGAGCTGTTTTTT. The gene calls are TRBV18 and TRBJ2-2; the D gene could be TRBD1 or TRBD2 (6 bases each). CDR1 and CDR2 (germline): KGHSH, LQKENI. The CDR3 totals 15 residues. Trimming took 10 bases from V and 1 from J, leaving 16 bases between them.

The gene calls are TRBV7-2 and TRBJ2-5; TRBD2 matches 10 bases. J lost 5 bases, V lost 1 base, and 1 base had no gene match. The CDR3 runs 14 residues. Germline V lookup: CDR1 SGHTA, CDR2 FQGNSA. As DNA, the CDR3 is TGTGCCAGCAGCTTAGTGGGACTAGCGGAGACCCAGTACTTC. Translation gives CASSLVGLAETQYF.

As regards this clonotype: One end of the junction is discordant with germline, which a read error may explain. The V call is TRBV5-3, the J call TRBJ2-5; 8 bases map to TRBD1. TRBV5-3 is treated as an ORF (open reading frame) with a function not yet certain. This CDR3 is 14 amino acids long. The CDR3 region is CASSSATGVKTQYF. The CDR3 DNA is TGTGCCAGCAGCTCCGCGACAGGGGTAAAGACCCAGTACTTC.

Only a few counts were recorded for this clonotype. This chain links TRBV5-4 with TRBJ2-5; D uncertain. This CDR3 spans 16 amino acids. V lost 0 bases to trimming and J lost 5 bases, with 17 bases between them. Germline V lookup: CDR1 SGHNT, CDR2 YYREEE (reference sequence). The CDR3, as DNA: TGTGCCAGCAGCTTGGCCCCGGACCGAATTAGGGAGACCCAGTACTTC. Translation gives CASSLAPDRIRETQYF.

J is TRBJ2-3 and V is TRBV11-1, with D perhaps TRBD1 (5 bases). Deletions cut 5 bases from V and 4 bases from J, with 19 bases between. This CDR3 spans 16 amino acids. Germline CDR1 SGHAT, CDR2 FQDESV (reference sequence). The CDR3 DNA reads as TGTGCCAGCAGCCCCCAGATTGGACACGGATCAGATACGCAGTATTTT. It is translated as CASSPQIGHGSDTQYF.

This clonotype was seen many times. The chain links TRBV7-9 to TRBJ2-1, with D possibly matching TRBD2 (5 bases). Per germline, CDR1 SEHNR and CDR2 FQNEAQ (reference sequence). This CDR3 region has 15 residues. The V gene lost 5 bases and the J gene lost 3 bases, with 14 bases spanning the gap. CDR3 sequence reads: CASSPSGGFYNEQFF. The CDR3 DNA reads TGTGCCAGCAGCCCGAGCGGAGGCTTCTACAATGAGCAGTTCTTC. The variable domain in full, completed from reference TRBV7-9 and TRBJ2-1, reads DTGVSQNPRHKITKRGQNVTFRCDPISEHNRLYWYRQTLGQGPEFLTYFQNEAQLEKSRLLSDRFSAERPKGSFSTLEIQRTEQGDSAMYLCASSPSGGFYNEQFFGPGTRLTVL.

The genes are TRBV14 and TRBJ2-5; D is undetermined. Looked up from germline, CDR1 is SGHDN and CDR2 is FVKESK. Trimming took 0 bases from V and 12 from J, leaving 11 bases between them. The CDR3 has 12 residues. The CDR3 loop is CASSQDGLLKYF. The CDR3 coding sequence is TGTGCCAGCAGCCAAGATGGTCTTCTGAAGTACTTC.

A few counts support this clonotype. The gene calls are TRBV28 and TRBJ2-5; D is uncertain. The CDR3 totals 13 residues. V lost 6 bases and J 5 bases, leaving 13 bases between the germline ends. Germline CDR1 is MDHEN and CDR2 is SYDVKM. CDR3 DNA sequence: TGTGCCAGCAGGCCCAATGGCGTTGAGACCCAGTACTTC. Its translation: CASRPNGVETQYF. Together with reference TRBV28 and TRBJ2-5, the CDR3 gives the full variable domain: DVKVTQSSRYLVKRTGEKVFLECVQDMDHENMFWYRQDPGLGLRLIYFSYDVKMKEKGDIPEGYSVSREKKERFSLILESASTNQTSMYLCASRPNGVETQYFGPGTRLLVL.

This clonotype was picked up a small number of times. The rearrangement links TRBV20-1 to TRBJ2-3; 7 bases agree with TRBD1. The CDR3 loop spans 15 amino acids. Germline assignment: CDR1 DFQATT and CDR2 SNEGSKA (reference sequence). The V segment lost 3 bases and the J segment 1 base; nucleotides outside the gene matches: 7. Written as DNA, the CDR3 is TGCAGTGCTAGTGCCCAGGGGGAAGGCACAGATACGCAGTATTTT. Amino acids: CSASAQGEGTDTQYF.